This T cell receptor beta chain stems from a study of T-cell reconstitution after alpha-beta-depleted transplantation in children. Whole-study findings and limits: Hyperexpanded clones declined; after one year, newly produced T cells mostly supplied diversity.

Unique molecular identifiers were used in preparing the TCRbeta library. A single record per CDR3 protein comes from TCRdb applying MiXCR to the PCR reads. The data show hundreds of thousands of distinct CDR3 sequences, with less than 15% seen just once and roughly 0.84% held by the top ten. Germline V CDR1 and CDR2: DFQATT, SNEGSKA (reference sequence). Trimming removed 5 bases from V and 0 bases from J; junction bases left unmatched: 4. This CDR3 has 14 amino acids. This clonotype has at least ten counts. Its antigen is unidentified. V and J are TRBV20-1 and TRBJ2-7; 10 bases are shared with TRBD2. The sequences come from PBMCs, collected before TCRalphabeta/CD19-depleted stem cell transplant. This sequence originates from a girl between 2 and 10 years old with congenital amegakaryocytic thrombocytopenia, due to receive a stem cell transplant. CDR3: CSAGPSGSSYEQYF. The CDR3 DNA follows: TGCAGTGCTGGGCCTAGCGGGAGCTCCTACGAGCAGTACTTC.